This T cell receptor (beta chain) was recorded in a study of cytomegalovirus exposure and HLA in healthy donors. Worth noting for this clone: Its target is not known.

CDR1 and CDR2 from the germline V gene are MNHEY and SMNVEV (reference sequence). This CDR3 comprises 18 residues. After removal of 0 bases from V and 0 bases from J, the junction contained 8 bases not matched to a gene. With 60 Vbeta and 13 Jbeta primers, the PCR was carried out. Here immunoSEQ multiplex PCR was the method, and the copy in TCRdb shows in-frame clones only, minus some. The sample has about 150,000 clones, approximately 68% seen once. Study-wide points: Reportedly, HLA-A and HLA-B alleles of most subjects were accurately predicted from TCR beta. Follow-up analysis seemed to connect common viral pathogens with several of the most significant clusters identified. Most TCR sequences were uncommon, yet certain public TCRs appeared in many donors.

This chain joins TRBV27 and TRBJ1-1, with TRBD1 matching 9 bases. The sequenced sample consisted of PBMCs. This receptor was identified in a man in his 60s in good health and CMV-seronegative. CDR3 nucleotides: TGTGCCAGCAGTTTATCAGGGACAGGGACCCACTTGAACACTGAAGCTTTCTTT. Its translation is CASSLSGTGTHLNTEAFF.